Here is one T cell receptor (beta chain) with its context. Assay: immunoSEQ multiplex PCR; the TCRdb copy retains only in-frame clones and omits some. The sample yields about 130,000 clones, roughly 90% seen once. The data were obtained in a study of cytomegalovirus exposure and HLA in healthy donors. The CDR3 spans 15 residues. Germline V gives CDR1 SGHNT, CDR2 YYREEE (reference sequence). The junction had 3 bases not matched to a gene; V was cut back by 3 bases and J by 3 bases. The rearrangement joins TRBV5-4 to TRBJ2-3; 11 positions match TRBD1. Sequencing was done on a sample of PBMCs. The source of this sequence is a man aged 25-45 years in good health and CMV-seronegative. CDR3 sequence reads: CASSWTGGRTDTQYF. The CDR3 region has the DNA TGTGCCAGCAGCTGGACAGGGGGCAGGACAGATACGCAGTATTTT.